This is a list of T cell receptor beta chains from one sample in a study of spatial heterogeneity in lung cancer. TCRdb ran MiXCR on the 5' RACE reads and lists one entry per CDR3 protein. This sample has tens of thousands of distinct CDR3 sequences, with about an eighth found just once. Specimen: PBMCs, collected at surgery. The receptor source for this set is a male donor with early-stage non-small cell lung cancer. Both conserved end residues are part of each CDR3. D genes are given only for firm matches. Size tells how often a clone was seen (once, few, many) or the class of an expanded clone, and some rows leave it out.

v_gene	abundance	j_gene	d_gene	CDR3nt	CDR3aa
TRBV20-1	many	TRBJ1-6	-	TGCAGTGCTGAGGAAGGACAGTTATTCACCCTCCACTTT	CSAEEGQLFTLHF
TRBV4-1	-	TRBJ1-1	TRBD1	TGCGCCAGCAGCCAAAGAGACAGGGGCTGGGTGAACACTGAAGCTTTCTTT	CASSQRDRGWVNTEAFF
TRBV11-3	-	TRBJ2-3	TRBD1	TGTGCCAGCAGCTGGGGACAGTCCACAGATACGCAGTATTTT	CASSWGQSTDTQYF
TRBV7-8	few	TRBJ2-1	TRBD2	TGTGCCAGCAGCCCTCGGACTAGCGGGGGATACAATGAGCAGTTCTTC	CASSPRTSGGYNEQFF
TRBV7-9	many	TRBJ2-7	TRBD1	TGTGCCAGCAGCTTGGACAGGCCCTACGAGCAGTACTTC	CASSLDRPYEQYF
TRBV7-6	many	TRBJ1-1	-	TGTGCCAGCAGCTTGGCGATGAACACTGAAGCTTTCTTT	CASSLAMNTEAFF
TRBV12-3/TRBV12-4	-	TRBJ2-1	-	TGTGCCAGCACCTTGGGCTCCTACAATGAGCAGTTCTTC	CASTLGSYNEQFF
TRBV7-9	many	TRBJ2-1	-	TGTGCCAGCAATCCGGGACGGCTAGCGACGGGGAATGAGCAGTTCTTC	CASNPGRLATGNEQFF
TRBV7-9	many	TRBJ1-2	-	TGTGCCAGCAGCTTGTTGCAGGACTATGGCTACACCTTC	CASSLLQDYGYTF
TRBV4-2	few	TRBJ1-1	-	TGTGCCAGCAGCCAGCGTTGGGGGAACACTGAAGCTTTCTTT	CASSQRWGNTEAFF
TRBV12-3/TRBV12-4	-	TRBJ2-2	-	TGTGCCAGCAGTCGGGACACCGACACCGGGGAGCTGTTTTTT	CASSRDTDTGELFF
TRBV29-1	-	TRBJ2-7	-	TGCAGCGTTGAGGGCCTACCCCACGAGCAGTACTTC	CSVEGLPHEQYF
TRBV20-1	few	TRBJ1-6	-	TGCAGTGCTAGAGTTGACAGACGAAATTCACCCCTCCACTTT	CSARVDRRNSPLHF
TRBV13	-	TRBJ2-7	-	TGTGCCAGCAGCTTAGGAGGGGATGGGGCCTACGAGCAGTACTTC	CASSLGGDGAYEQYF
TRBV4-3	many	TRBJ2-7	-	TGCGCCAGCAGCCAAGGTCTGCGCTACGAGCAGTACTTC	CASSQGLRYEQYF
TRBV7-9	many	TRBJ2-1	-	TGTGCCAGCTACAGGCCTAGCGACAATGAGCAGTTCTTC	CASYRPSDNEQFF
TRBV25-1	few	TRBJ1-2	-	TGTGCCAGCAGTGAATTCGGGGGCCCCTATGGCTACACCTTC	CASSEFGGPYGYTF
TRBV24-1	-	TRBJ2-6	-	TGTGCCACCAGTGATTCTACGGTTCTTGGAACCTCTGGGGCCAACGTCCTGACTTTC	CATSDSTVLGTSGANVLTF
TRBV9	many	TRBJ2-1	TRBD1	TGTGCCAGCAGCACCCGACAGGGGGTGGTTAATGAGCAGTTCTTC	CASSTRQGVVNEQFF
TRBV10-3	many	TRBJ2-2	-	TGTGCCATCAGTGAGTCCACCGGGTACACCGGGGAGCTGTTTTTT	CAISESTGYTGELFF
TRBV5-6	many	TRBJ2-7	-	TGTGCCAGCAGCTTGCCGCGAGGGACTGGGCTCGAGCAGTACTTC	CASSLPRGTGLEQYF
TRBV10-3	few	TRBJ2-5	TRBD1	TGTGCCATCAGGTCTACCACAGGGGGCTTCCAAGAGACCCAGTACTTC	CAIRSTTGGFQETQYF
TRBV5-1	few	TRBJ2-3	-	TGCGCCAGCGGCCGGGGAGGATACACAGATACGCAGTATTTT	CASGRGGYTDTQYF
TRBV5-5	-	TRBJ1-1	-	TGTGCCAGCAGCTCGGCCCCTGAGAGCACTGAAGCTTTCTTT	CASSSAPESTEAFF
TRBV2	many	TRBJ1-5	-	TGTGCCAGCAGTGTTGAGGGGAATCAGCCCCAGCATTTT	CASSVEGNQPQHF
TRBV20-1	many	TRBJ2-3	-	TGCAGTGTCCCGGGCGTCACAGATACGCAGTATTTT	CSVPGVTDTQYF
TRBV7-2	-	TRBJ1-3	-	TGTGCCAGCAGCTTAGTGGTGGGAAACACCATATATTTT	CASSLVVGNTIYF
TRBV20-1	-	TRBJ1-6	-	TGCAGTGCTAGAGATGCCAGTCGACAAGGGACCCTCCACTTT	CSARDASRQGTLHF
TRBV4-3	-	TRBJ2-7	-	TGCGCCAGCAGCCAACAGGGGTCGTCTCGGGAGCAGTACTTC	CASSQQGSSREQYF
TRBV10-1	-	TRBJ1-2	-	TGCGCCAGCAGTGATGGCTATGGCTACACCTTC	CASSDGYGYTF
TRBV28	-	TRBJ2-7	TRBD1	TGTGCCAGCCGTGTGGGGCAGGGGGCGCGAGAGCAGTACTTC	CASRVGQGAREQYF
TRBV9	many	TRBJ2-5	-	TGTGCCAGCAGCGTAGACCAGGGTCAGACCCAGTACTTC	CASSVDQGQTQYF
TRBV7-2	many	TRBJ1-2	-	TGTGCCAGCAGCTTAGTGCAGGCAGATGGCTACACCTTC	CASSLVQADGYTF
TRBV5-1	many	TRBJ2-5	-	TGCGCCAGCAGCTTGGGGGCAGCATTCCAAGAGACCCAGTACTTC	CASSLGAAFQETQYF
TRBV5-1	-	TRBJ2-7	-	TGCGCCAGCACCCTGGGGCAGGGATCCTACGAGCAGTACTTC	CASTLGQGSYEQYF
TRBV6-2/TRBV6-3	many	TRBJ1-1	TRBD1	TGTGCCAGCTTGCAGGGGGCATTGAACACTGAAGCTTTCTTT	CASLQGALNTEAFF
TRBV20-1	few	TRBJ2-7	-	TGCAGTGCAGGGTGGGGTAGCTCCTACGAGCAGTACTTC	CSAGWGSSYEQYF